A selection of T cell receptor beta chains follows, all from one sample in a study of identical twins. MiXCR, run by TCRdb on the 5' RACE reads, gives a single entry per CDR3 protein. The sample shows hundreds of thousands of distinct CDR3 sequences, more than 9% of them seen only once. These data were likewise used in another study, on yellow fever vaccine responses in identical twins.

Specimen: PBMCs. All receptors come from a young woman in good health. The CDR3 runs from the conserved cysteine through the conserved F or W. D genes are given only for firm matches. The size entry is marked missing in some rows and otherwise reads once, few, many or a size class.

j_gene	v_gene	abundance	d_gene	CDR3aa	CDR3nt
TRBJ2-5	TRBV3-1	NA	TRBD2	CASSQRVAGAKTQYF	TGTGCCAGCAGCCAGCGTGTAGCGGGGGCGAAGACCCAGTACTTC
TRBJ2-3	TRBV11-2	few	NA	CASSQTPNTDTQYF	TGTGCCAGCAGCCAGACTCCTAACACAGATACGCAGTATTTT
TRBJ1-3	TRBV6-1	many	TRBD1	CASSEDRTSGNTIYF	TGTGCCAGCAGTGAGGACAGGACTTCTGGAAACACCATATATTTT
TRBJ1-1	TRBV7-6	few	NA	CASSITGITEAFF	TGTGCCAGCAGCATTACAGGGATCACTGAAGCTTTCTTT
TRBJ2-4	TRBV3-1	NA	NA	CASSLDRRGKNIQYF	TGTGCCAGCAGCCTAGACAGGCGTGGCAAAAACATTCAGTACTTC
TRBJ2-1	TRBV7-8	NA	TRBD2	CASSYPWSSGGVGYNEQFF	TGTGCCAGCAGCTACCCATGGTCTAGCGGGGGGGTTGGCTACAATGAGCAGTTCTTC
TRBJ1-5	TRBV28	many	NA	CASSLTTRLPQHF	TGTGCCAGCAGTTTAACGACCCGGCTGCCCCAGCATTTT
TRBJ2-1	TRBV29-1	few	NA	CSVQPQQGFHEQFF	TGCAGCGTTCAGCCCCAACAGGGTTTTCATGAGCAGTTCTTC
TRBJ2-1	TRBV18	NA	TRBD1	CASSPVTGAYNEQFF	TGTGCCAGCTCACCTGTGACAGGGGCCTACAATGAGCAGTTCTTC
TRBJ2-2	TRBV11-2	NA	NA	CASSLQGGITGELFF	TGTGCCAGCAGCTTGCAGGGTGGGATCACCGGGGAGCTGTTTTTT
TRBJ2-1	TRBV12-3/TRBV12-4	NA	TRBD2	CASSPRGSGSANEQFF	TGTGCCAGCAGTCCCCGAGGGAGCGGGAGTGCGAATGAGCAGTTCTTC
TRBJ1-5	TRBV12-3/TRBV12-4	many	NA	CASSSRSTGPQHF	TGTGCCAGCAGTTCAAGGAGCACTGGGCCCCAGCATTTT
TRBJ2-1	TRBV10-3	few	TRBD1	CAINKARGLKRIPGDEQFF	TGTGCCATCAATAAGGCCAGGGGGCTTAAGCGAATCCCCGGCGATGAGCAGTTCTTC
TRBJ2-3	TRBV28	NA	NA	CASRNGGITDTQYF	TGTGCCAGCAGGAACGGCGGGATCACAGATACGCAGTATTTT
TRBJ2-1	TRBV20-1	NA	NA	CSARGVGNEQFF	TGCAGTGCTAGGGGGGTGGGGAATGAGCAGTTCTTC
TRBJ2-3	TRBV27	NA	TRBD2	CASSAPPGLAGADTQYF	TGTGCCAGCAGTGCACCTCCGGGACTAGCGGGAGCGGATACGCAGTATTTT
TRBJ2-7	TRBV5-1	NA	NA	CASSGTQASYEQYF	TGCGCCAGCAGCGGTACACAGGCCTCCTACGAGCAGTACTTC
TRBJ2-1	TRBV20-1	NA	TRBD2	CCAPSSRPSGIHNEQFF	TGCTGTGCTCCCAGCTCGCGGCCTAGCGGGATTCACAATGAGCAGTTCTTC
TRBJ2-3	TRBV4-1	NA	TRBD1	CASSPRDRGQDTQYF	TGCGCCAGCAGCCCCCGGGACAGGGGGCAAGATACGCAGTATTTT
TRBJ2-3	TRBV3-1	NA	NA	CASSQDELGLGPQYF	TGTGCCAGCAGCCAAGATGAATTAGGGTTGGGTCCGCAGTATTTT
TRBJ2-1	TRBV6-2/TRBV6-3	NA	TRBD2	CASSHPGLAGGRNEQFF	TGTGCCAGCAGCCACCCCGGACTAGCGGGAGGTCGCAATGAGCAGTTCTTC
TRBJ1-1	TRBV15	NA	NA	CATSRGDSTEAFF	TGTGCCACCAGCAGAGGTGACAGCACTGAAGCTTTCTTT
TRBJ2-2	TRBV5-1	many	NA	CASRADLANTGELFF	TGCGCCAGCAGGGCTGATCTGGCGAACACCGGGGAGCTGTTTTTT
TRBJ2-5	TRBV24-1	NA	TRBD2	CATSDPGLAGEETQYF	TGTGCCACCAGTGATCCGGGACTAGCGGGAGAGGAGACCCAGTACTTC
TRBJ2-2	TRBV4-1	NA	NA	CASSQASRAGELFF	TGCGCCAGCAGCCAAGCATCGAGAGCAGGGGAGCTGTTTTTT
TRBJ1-2	TRBV28	few	NA	CASSWTDRFYGYTF	TGTGCCAGCAGTTGGACAGATCGATTCTATGGCTACACCTTC
TRBJ2-1	TRBV11-1	few	TRBD2	CASSLPKAGGFSYNEQFF	TGTGCCAGCAGCTTACCGAAGGCGGGGGGGTTTTCCTACAATGAGCAGTTCTTC
TRBJ2-1	TRBV15	NA	NA	CATSRDQGSEQFF	TGTGCCACCAGCAGAGACCAGGGGAGTGAGCAGTTCTTC
TRBJ1-1	TRBV2	few	TRBD1	CASPRDSTEAFF	TGTGCCAGCCCCCGGGACAGCACTGAAGCTTTCTTT
TRBJ1-1	TRBV29-1	NA	NA	CSVEDNQNTEAFF	TGCAGCGTTGAAGACAACCAGAACACTGAAGCTTTCTTT
TRBJ2-1	TRBV10-1	few	TRBD1	CASSESNRGAYNEQFF	TGCGCCAGCAGTGAGTCGAACAGGGGAGCCTACAATGAGCAGTTCTTC
TRBJ1-2	TRBV12-3/TRBV12-4	many	NA	CASSLGEPYGYTF	TGTGCCAGCAGTTTAGGTGAACCCTATGGCTACACCTTC